The 3 T cell receptor beta chains in this list originate from one sample, sequenced in a study of T cells in Graves' hyperthyroidism and ophthalmopathy. RNA transcripts gave rise to amplified TCR beta CDR3 regions. An initial round of RT-PCR targeting the TCR CDR3 relied on the HTBI primer set. TCRdb recomputed calls from the multiplex PCR reads with MiXCR, one row per CDR3 protein. This table holds more than 650,000 distinct CDR3 sequences, roughly 15% found once. Sample: blood. These receptor sequences come from a woman aged 18-29 years with Graves' hyperthyroidism.

The V call is TRBV28, the J call TRBJ2-2; D might be TRBD1 or TRBD2, each matching 5 bases. V lost 6 bases, J lost 13 bases, and 15 bases lay in between. Germline V gene sequence: CDR1 MDHEN, CDR2 SYDVKM. This CDR3 spans 12 amino acids. DNA for the CDR3: TGTGCCAGCAGGGTCCAGGGACGCCCGCTGTTTTTT. It yields the protein CASRVQGRPLFF.

This clonotype was detected many times. This chain connects TRBV12-3 or TRBV12-4 to TRBJ2-3; 7 bases match TRBD2. The length of the CDR3 is 15 residues. The J segment lost 3 bases and the V segment lost 3 bases, leaving 6 bases of the junction unmatched. CDR3 coding DNA: TGTGCCAGCAGTTTCCCGCGGGGGAGGACAGATACGCAGTATTTT. Amino acid sequence: CASSFPRGRTDTQYF.

This clonotype was counted only a few times. The chain employs TRBV4-3 and TRBJ2-4; tentative D call: TRBD2 (7 bases). Germline V gene lookup returns CDR1 LGHNA and CDR2 YSLEER. V lost 1 base to trimming and J lost 9 bases, with 19 bases between them. The CDR3 covers 16 residues. The CDR3 coding sequence is TGCGCCAGCAGCCAAGCGGCGGGGGCGGCCGCCGCCATTCAGTACTTC. This codes for CASSQAAGAAAAIQYF.